Shown below are 23 T cell receptor beta chains from a single sample sequenced in a study of cytomegalovirus exposure and HLA in healthy donors. The study ran its PCR with 60 Vbeta and 13 Jbeta primers. Some clones are missing from TCRdb's copy, which holds only in-frame ones; the method was immunoSEQ multiplex PCR. The table lists 110,000 to 150,000 clones, just under 70% of them singletons. Sample: PBMCs. These receptors were collected from a man aged 55-75 years in good health and CMV-seronegative.

CDR3 nucleotide sequence: TGTGCCAGCAGCTTGTATAAGGGGGACACTGAAGCTTTCTTT. It encodes CASSLYKGDTEAFF. This chain uses TRBV5-4 with TRBJ1-1, with D perhaps matching TRBD1 (6 bases). The CDR3 length is 14 residues. Per the germline V gene, CDR1 is SGHNT and CDR2 is YYREEE (reference sequence). The ends were cut back, 1 base at V and 3 bases at J, with 10 bases in the middle.

This clone was observed once. This chain uses TRBV6-6 with TRBJ2-5; 7 nucleotides line up with TRBD2. This CDR3 is built from 15 residues. Per germline, CDR1 MNHNY and CDR2 SVGAGI (reference sequence). With 0 bases clipped from V and 5 bases from J, the junction kept 6 bases outside the gene matches. CDR3 in DNA: TGTGCCAGCAGTTACTCCTCTGGGGGGGTCGAGACCCAGTACTTC. As protein: CASSYSSGGVETQYF.

The rearrangement joins TRBV6-6 to TRBJ2-7; D not certain. Trimming cost V 2 bases and J 0 bases, with 8 bases left between them. Germline loops: CDR1 MNHNY, CDR2 SVGAGI (reference sequence). The CDR3 length is 14 residues. CDR3 sequence: CASSYHSTSYEQYF. DNA of the CDR3: TGTGCCAGCAGTTACCACAGCACCTCCTACGAGCAGTACTTC.

The J gene is TRBJ2-7, the V gene TRBV19, with a possible D match to TRBD1 (6 bases). There are 13 residues in the CDR3. Germline CDR1 LNHDA, CDR2 SQIVND (reference sequence). V was cut by 4 bases and J by 1 base, with 8 bases left in between. CDR3 coding DNA: TGTGCCAGTAGTAACAGGGAGTCCTACGAGCAGTACTTC. Residues: CASSNRESYEQYF.

The gene calls are TRBV6-1 and TRBJ1-1; perhaps TRBD1 as D (5 bases). V gave up 3 bases and J gave up 10 bases, with 15 bases separating them. The V gene's germline CDR1 is MNHNS and CDR2 SASEGT. This CDR3 has 13 amino acids. CDR3: CASSETNSGGAFF. In nucleotides, the CDR3 is TGTGCCAGCAGTGAGACAAACTCGGGGGGAGCTTTCTTT.

This clone was counted between two and nine times. The chain is built from TRBV28 and TRBJ1-3; D is undetermined. V shed 4 bases and J shed 1 base, with 5 bases lying between them. This CDR3 contains 13 residues. CDR1 and CDR2 (germline): MDHEN, SYDVKM. As DNA, the CDR3 is TGTGCCAGCAGTTCACGGTCTGGAAACACCATATATTTT. It translates to CASSSRSGNTIYF.

This clone was picked up one time. This chain joins TRBV19 and TRBJ1-1, with no clear D. The CDR3 is 13 residues long. V was cut by 8 bases and J by 4 bases, with 14 bases left in between. The germline V gene has CDR1 LNHDA and CDR2 SQIVND (reference sequence). This chain's CDR3 is CASPAATGTEAFF. For the CDR3, the DNA is TGTGCCAGTCCCGCGGCCACCGGCACTGAAGCTTTCTTT. The whole variable domain, filled in from reference TRBV19 and TRBJ1-1, reads DGGITQSPKYLFRKEGQNVTLSCEQNLNHDAMYWYRQDPGQGLRLIYYSQIVNDFQKGDIAEGYSVSREKKESFPLTVTSAQKNPTAFYLCASPAATGTEAFFGQGTRLTVV.

The table lists this clone with a few counts. The rearrangement uses TRBV7-2 and TRBJ1-1; D is undetermined. V lost 3 bases and J 2 bases, leaving 13 bases between the germline ends. Germline V gives CDR1 SGHTA, CDR2 FQGNSA. The CDR3 spans 15 residues. CDR3 sequence reads: CASSFASGENTEAFF. Here the CDR3 DNA reads TGTGCCAGCAGCTTCGCCTCTGGAGAAAACACTGAAGCTTTCTTT.

This clone was seen a single time. V and J are TRBV5-1 and TRBJ1-6; the match to TRBD1 covers 10 bases. Per germline, CDR1 SGHRS and CDR2 YFSETQ. Unmatched junction bases numbered 6, after V lost 0 bases and J lost 0 bases. This CDR3 is 19 amino acids long. In DNA form, the CDR3 reads TGCGCCAGCAGCTTGGGTGGGACAGGGGCCGACTCCTATAATTCACCCCTCCACTTT. Translating gives CASSLGGTGADSYNSPLHF.

A few counts support this clone. The V call is TRBV5-4, the J call TRBJ1-5; 7 bases map to TRBD1. V shed 3 bases and J 4 bases; nucleotides not matched to a gene: 1. Germline V gives CDR1 SGHNT, CDR2 YYREEE (reference sequence). The CDR3 is 13 residues long. CDR3 DNA: TGTGCCAGCAGCTCAGGGGGGAATCAGCCCCAGCATTTT. This gives the protein CASSSGGNQPQHF. The complete variable domain, with remaining parts taken from reference TRBV5-4 and TRBJ1-5, reads ETGVTQSPTHLIKTRGQQVTLRCSSQSGHNTVSWYQQALGQGPQFIFQYYREEENGRGNFPPRFSGLQFPNYSSELNVNALELDDSALYLCASSSGGNQPQHFGDGTRLSIL.

The V gene is TRBV7-2, the J gene TRBJ2-7, with 7 bases that match TRBD2. The germline V gene has CDR1 SGHTA and CDR2 FQGNSA. This CDR3 has 11 amino acids. V was pared by 5 bases and J by 12 bases, with 7 bases of the junction left unmatched. Here the CDR3 reads CASSVSGTTYF. The CDR3 region has the DNA TGTGCCAGCAGCGTTTCCGGGACTACGTACTTC.

V usage is TRBV5-1 and J usage is TRBJ2-7, with 8 positions matching TRBD1. CDR3 size: 16 residues. In germline, CDR1 is SGHRS, CDR2 YFSETQ. V lost 2 bases to trimming and J lost 3 bases; unmatched junction nucleotides: 10. The CDR3 nucleotides read TGCGCCAGCAGCTTAGACAGGGGAGATCAAAACTACGAGCAGTACTTC. As protein: CASSLDRGDQNYEQYF.

The V and J genes are TRBV28 and TRBJ1-1; D possibly corresponds to TRBD1 (5 bases). Germline lookup yields CDR1 MDHEN and CDR2 SYDVKM. The V gene lost 6 bases and the J gene lost 7 bases, with 15 bases spanning the gap. The CDR3 runs to 13 residues. The CDR3 loop reads CASRQTGVNEAFF. CDR3 coding DNA: TGTGCCAGCAGACAAACGGGGGTAAATGAAGCTTTCTTT.

This clone was counted only a few times. The CDR3 reads CASSFAREIAYEQYF. For the CDR3, the DNA is TGTGCCAGCAGCTTTGCGCGGGAAATTGCCTACGAGCAGTACTTC. The chain combines TRBV7-9 with TRBJ2-7, with D maybe TRBD2 (6 bases). CDR1 is SEHNR and CDR2 is FQNEAQ in the germline V gene (reference sequence). This CDR3 region has 15 residues. V was cut by 3 bases and J by 2 bases, with 14 bases left in between.

This chain links TRBV7-2 with TRBJ1-5; TRBD1 agrees at 9 bases. The CDR3 runs 15 residues. The germline gives CDR1 SGHTA, CDR2 FQGNSA. V lost 5 bases to trimming and J lost 7 bases; unmatched junction nucleotides: 9. Written as DNA, the CDR3 is TGTGCCAGCAGCCCTCGAACAGGGGGCGACCAGCCCCAGCATTTT. Translated, it gives CASSPRTGGDQPQHF.

J is TRBJ2-7 and V is TRBV5-1; D possibly corresponds to TRBD1 (6 bases). The CDR3 sequence is 15 residues long. Germline CDR1 is SGHRS and CDR2 is YFSETQ. V was cut by 0 bases and J by 3 bases, with 13 bases left in between. The CDR3 loop reads CASSLEVGASYEQYF. CDR3 coding DNA: TGCGCCAGCAGCTTGGAGGTGGGGGCTAGCTACGAGCAGTACTTC.

The chain has TRBV28 and TRBJ2-7; TRBD2 matches at 9 bases. Germline-derived CDR1 and CDR2 are MDHEN and SYDVKM. The CDR3 length is 11 residues. J lost 11 bases, V lost 8 bases, and 7 bases had no gene match. CDR3 sequence (DNA): TGTGCCAGCGGGACTAGCCCGCTAAAGTACTTC. Residues: CASGTSPLKYF.

The J gene is TRBJ2-7, the V gene TRBV6-1; 9 bases line up with TRBD1. The CDR3 extends over 15 amino acids. Looked up from germline, CDR1 is MNHNS and CDR2 is SASEGT. Germline trimming cut 3 bases from V and 7 bases from J; bases unmatched to any gene: 10. The chain's CDR3 is CASSEGGDRDHEQYF. DNA for the CDR3: TGTGCCAGCAGTGAGGGAGGGGACAGGGACCATGAGCAGTACTTC.

The chain carries TRBV5-1 and TRBJ2-2; 8 bases map to TRBD2. Germline lookup yields CDR1 SGHRS and CDR2 YFSETQ. Trimming at V came to 0 bases and at J to 5 bases, leaving 9 bases not matched to a gene. This CDR3 has 17 amino acids. This chain's CDR3 is CASSLDILAGVTGELFF. The CDR3 region has the DNA TGCGCCAGCAGCTTGGATATCCTAGCGGGTGTGACCGGGGAGCTGTTTTTT.

The chain employs TRBV28 and TRBJ1-3; 9 bases are shared with TRBD1. There are 16 residues in the CDR3. J was trimmed by 1 base and V by 3 bases; bases with no gene match: 4. Germline assignment: CDR1 MDHEN and CDR2 SYDVKM. DNA for the CDR3: TGTGCCAGCAGTTTTTACAGGGGGCAGTCTGGAAACACCATATATTTT. Translation gives CASSFYRGQSGNTIYF.

This chain joins TRBV18 and TRBJ1-1, with 10 positions matching TRBD1. The length of the CDR3 is 21 residues. V shed 5 bases and J 4 bases; nucleotides not matched to a gene: 25. The germline V gene encodes CDR1 KGHSH and CDR2 LQKENI. The CDR3 sequence: CASSTFPTLGQGSPLSTEAFF. The CDR3 region has the DNA TGTGCCAGCTCAACTTTTCCCACACTGGGACAGGGGAGCCCCTTGTCCACTGAAGCTTTCTTT.

The V gene is TRBV30, the J gene TRBJ1-6; possible D gene TRBD1, 5 bases. The germline CDR1 and CDR2 sequences are GTSNPN and SVGIG (reference sequence). The CDR3 consists of 15 residues. V lost 2 bases, J lost 2 bases, and 10 bases lay in between. The CDR3 sequence is CAWSKQGPYNSPLHF. The CDR3 coding sequence is TGTGCCTGGAGTAAGCAGGGCCCCTATAATTCACCCCTCCACTTT.

The count of this clone is one. J is TRBJ2-7 and V is TRBV7-2, with 9 bases identical to TRBD1. Germline V gene lookup returns CDR1 SGHTA and CDR2 FQGNSA. V lost 5 bases and J lost 6; bases outside the gene matches: 5. This CDR3 spans 13 amino acids. In DNA, the CDR3 is TGTGCCAGCAGCCGGACAGGGGCGACCGAGCAGTACTTC. This translates into CASSRTGATEQYF.